This passage covers 25 T cell receptor beta chains from one sample sequenced in a study of blood T cell repertoires in COVID-19. Assay: immunoSEQ multiplex PCR; the TCRdb copy retains only in-frame clones and omits some. The data show 250,000 to 300,000 clones, around 90% seen once. Sequences were obtained from peripheral blood. The receptors shown here come from a woman aged 40 to 50 who had recovered from COVID-19.

This chain connects TRBV11-2 to TRBJ2-5; 8 bases map to TRBD2. The CDR3 is 16 amino acids. Germline trimming cut 1 base from V and 2 bases from J; bases unmatched to any gene: 6. CDR1 is SGHAT and CDR2 is FQNNGV in the germline V gene. CDR3 DNA sequence: TGTGCCAGCAGCTTAGGGACGGGACTAGGTCAAGAGACCCAGTACTTC. Protein sequence: CASSLGTGLGQETQYF. The variable domain in full, with the rest retrieved from reference TRBV11-2 and TRBJ2-5, is EAGVAQSPRYKIIEKRQSVAFWCNPISGHATLYWYQQILGQGPKLLIQFQNNGVVDDSQLPKDRFSAERLKGVDSTLKIQPAKLEDSAVYLCASSLGTGLGQETQYFGPGTRLLVL.

The CDR3 DNA reads as TGTGCCAGCAGCCAAGGAAGTAGTGGTCAGCCCCAGCATTTT. This codes for CASSQGSSGQPQHF. The chain employs TRBV3-1 (or the pseudogene TRBV3-2) and TRBJ1-5, with D hard to call. Looked up from germline, CDR1 is LGHDT and CDR2 is YNNKEL (reference sequence). V was cut by 1 base and J by 6 bases, with 10 bases left in between. This CDR3 has 14 residues.

The rearrangement links TRBV19 to TRBJ1-5; D may be TRBD1 (5 bases). Germline V CDR1 and CDR2: LNHDA, SQIVND (reference sequence). The CDR3 totals 15 residues. Trimming shortened V by 3 bases and J by 3 bases, and 12 bases separated the two germline ends. This CDR3 reads CASSMGGEYNQPQHF. The CDR3 DNA sequence: TGTGCCAGTAGTATGGGAGGGGAGTACAATCAGCCCCAGCATTTT. The full variable domain, rest sourced from reference TRBV19 and TRBJ1-5, is DGGITQSPKYLFRKEGQNVTLSCEQNLNHDAMYWYRQDPGQGLRLIYYSQIVNDFQKGDIAEGYSVSREKKESFPLTVTSAQKNPTAFYLCASSMGGEYNQPQHFGDGTRLSIL.

This rearrangement joins TRBV19 to TRBJ1-5; no clear D gene. The CDR3 length is 13 residues. V shed 8 bases and J shed 10 bases, with 18 bases lying between them. Germline V gene sequence: CDR1 LNHDA, CDR2 SQIVND (reference sequence). The CDR3 DNA follows: TGTGCCAGTGGGCCCGAGACATCTAATCCCCAGCATTTT. Protein: CASGPETSNPQHF.

The chain couples TRBV19 to TRBJ2-1, with D perhaps TRBD2 (5 bases). The ends were cut back, 7 bases at V and 0 bases at J, with 13 bases in the middle. CDR3 size: 15 residues. Germline V gene lookup returns CDR1 LNHDA and CDR2 SQIVND (reference sequence). The CDR3 bases are TGTGCCAGTAACTATGGACTGAGCTCCTACAATGAGCAGTTCTTC. It is translated as CASNYGLSSYNEQFF.

The chain combines TRBV9 with TRBJ2-2, with D possibly being TRBD2 (6 bases). Trimming took 4 bases from V and 8 from J, leaving 18 bases between them. CDR1 is SGDLS and CDR2 is YYNGEE in the germline V gene. The CDR3 is 15 residues long. The CDR3: CASSPRGDLGGELFF. In nucleotides, the CDR3 is TGTGCCAGCAGCCCAAGAGGGGACTTGGGAGGGGAGCTGTTTTTT.

As DNA, the CDR3 is TGTGCCACCAGCAGAGAAGGGGGCGACTTCTGGGATACGCAGTATTTT. It encodes CATSREGGDFWDTQYF. V and J are TRBV15 and TRBJ2-3; TRBD1 agrees at 7 bases. The CDR3 spans 16 residues. Losses at the gene ends were 0 bases for V and 6 bases for J; bases not matched to a gene: 9. Germline lookup yields CDR1 LNHNV and CDR2 YYDKDF (reference sequence).

This chain uses TRBV6-1 with TRBJ2-7, with D maybe TRBD1 (6 bases). This CDR3 is built from 13 residues. V was pared by 6 bases and J by 1 base, with 10 bases between. Germline V CDR1 and CDR2: MNHNS, SASEGT. The CDR3 nucleotides read TGTGCCAGCAGCCACAGGGAATCCTACGAGCAGTACTTC. Translating it yields CASSHRESYEQYF.

The rearrangement joins TRBV15 to TRBJ1-6; D is possibly TRBD1 (5 bases). Germline lookup yields CDR1 LNHNV and CDR2 YYDKDF (reference sequence). Trimming pared 8 bases from V and 7 bases from J, leaving 15 bases between. The CDR3 is 14 residues long. The CDR3 spells CATGKGQGNSPLHF. CDR3 nucleotides: TGTGCCACCGGAAAAGGGCAGGGAAATTCACCCCTCCACTTT.

The chain employs TRBV7-2 and TRBJ2-1; weak D call: TRBD1 (5 bases). The length of the CDR3 is 12 residues. The ends were cut back, 8 bases at V and 10 bases at J, with 15 bases in the middle. Germline values: CDR1 SGHTA, CDR2 FQGNSA. As DNA, the CDR3 is TGTGCCAGCGGACAACAAGGGTGGGAGCAGTTCTTC. Translating gives CASGQQGWEQFF.

This chain joins TRBV4-1 and TRBJ1-2; D might be TRBD1 (6 bases). From germline, CDR1 is MGHRA and CDR2 YSYEKL. Trimming removed 1 base from V and 4 bases from J, with 13 bases in between. This CDR3 is built from 15 residues. The CDR3 here is CASSQGNREIYGYTF. The DNA of the CDR3 is TGCGCCAGCAGCCAAGGTAACAGGGAGATCTATGGCTACACCTTC.

This clone was picked up one time. The chain is built from TRBV13 and TRBJ1-6, with unresolved D. This CDR3 region has 17 residues. Germline CDR1 PRHDT, CDR2 FYEKMQ (reference sequence). With 5 bases removed from V and 3 bases from J, the gap between germline ends came to 17 bases. CDR3: CASSLQSGSVYNSPLHF. CDR3 DNA sequence: TGTGCCAGCAGCCTACAGTCCGGGAGCGTCTATAATTCACCCCTCCACTTT.

The gene calls are TRBV10-3 and TRBJ2-7; D may be TRBD2 (6 bases). Trimming cost V 11 bases and J 4 bases, with 15 bases left between them. The germline CDR1 and CDR2 sequences are ENHRY and SYGVKD. The CDR3 covers 12 residues. The CDR3 DNA reads as TGTGCCTCGGCCGGAGGGCAATACGAGCAGTACTTC. It is translated as CASAGGQYEQYF.

The V and J genes are TRBV19 and TRBJ2-1; 7 positions agree with TRBD2. There are 17 residues in the CDR3. Unmatched junction bases numbered 7, after V lost 1 base and J lost 1 base. The germline CDR1 and CDR2 sequences are LNHDA and SQIVND (reference sequence). CDR3 DNA sequence: TGTGCCAGTAGTATAGCAGCGGGGATGGTATCCTACAATGAGCAGTTCTTC. This codes for CASSIAAGMVSYNEQFF.

V gene TRBV5-4 combines with J gene TRBJ2-5, with 10 bases identical to TRBD1. This CDR3 comprises 16 residues. Losses at the gene ends were 4 bases for V and 5 bases for J; bases not matched to a gene: 11. CDR1 is SGHNT and CDR2 is YYREEE in the germline V gene (reference sequence). The CDR3 loop reads CASSRARDRGAETQYF. The CDR3 nucleotides read TGTGCCAGCAGCAGGGCCCGGGACAGGGGAGCGGAGACCCAGTACTTC.

The genes are TRBV3-1 (or the pseudogene TRBV3-2) and TRBJ2-5; D unclear. The CDR3 runs to 13 residues. Germline V gives CDR1 LGHDT, CDR2 YNNKEL (reference sequence). Trimming shortened V by 1 base and J by 5 bases, and 8 bases separated the two germline ends. The CDR3 nucleotides are TGTGCCAGCAGCCAAGGTACCGGGGAGACCCAGTACTTC. Its protein product is CASSQGTGETQYF.

CDR3 in DNA: TGTGCCACCTCCCACCGGACAGGGGTAAGTCCAGATACGCAGTATTTT. Translation: CATSHRTGVSPDTQYF. J is TRBJ2-3 and V is TRBV13; 9 bases map to TRBD1. There are 16 residues in the CDR3. V trimming: 10 bases; J trimming: 4 bases; junction bases outside the gene matches: 15. Germline lookup yields CDR1 PRHDT and CDR2 FYEKMQ (reference sequence).

The chain employs TRBV10-3 and TRBJ1-2; tentative D call: TRBD1 (6 bases). This CDR3 contains 14 residues. Germline CDR1 is ENHRY and CDR2 is SYGVKD. Trimming removed 5 bases from V and 8 bases from J, with 18 bases in between. Written as DNA, the CDR3 is TGTGCCATCAGTCAACCCGCAGGGGAGAGGGGCTACACCTTC. This translates into CAISQPAGERGYTF.

This clone is a singleton in its sample. The chain couples TRBV21-1 to TRBJ1-3; the D call TRBD1 from the table was never checked on the DNA. TRBV21-1 is an annotated pseudogene. The CDR3 loop spans 17 amino acids. The CDR3 here is CASSMFSDRGAGNTIYF. As DNA, the CDR3 is TGTGCCAGCAGCATGTTTTCGGACAGGGGGGCTGGAAACACCATATATTTT.

The chain uses TRBV18 and TRBJ2-3; TRBD2 agrees at 14 bases. Losses at the gene ends were 0 bases for V and 3 bases for J; bases not matched to a gene: 8. The CDR3 spans 19 residues. The germline gives CDR1 KGHSH, CDR2 LQKENI. The CDR3 spells CASSPPLGLAGVGTDTQYF. CDR3 sequence (DNA): TGTGCCAGCTCACCACCGTTGGGACTAGCGGGAGTAGGGACAGATACGCAGTATTTT.

The gene calls are TRBV6-5 and TRBJ2-7; 10 nucleotides match TRBD1. This CDR3 spans 14 amino acids. The J segment lost 3 bases and the V segment lost 7 bases, leaving 6 bases of the junction unmatched. Germline loops: CDR1 MNHEY, CDR2 SVGAGI. DNA for the CDR3: TGTGCCAGCACCTTGACAGGGGGCAGCTACGAGCAGTACTTC. Protein: CASTLTGGSYEQYF.

V usage is TRBV19 and J usage is TRBJ1-3; the D is unclear. Germline values: CDR1 LNHDA, CDR2 SQIVND (reference sequence). This CDR3 comprises 15 residues. The V end was cut by 6 bases, the J end by 4 bases, with 16 bases between. The chain's CDR3 is CASSPDEAPGNTIYF. The CDR3, as DNA: TGTGCCAGTAGCCCGGATGAGGCGCCAGGAAACACCATATATTTT.

This rearrangement joins TRBV12-3 or TRBV12-4 to TRBJ2-2; possibly TRBD1 for D (5 bases). Trimming removed 5 bases at V and 4 bases at J, with 8 bases between. This CDR3 region has 13 residues. In nucleotides, the CDR3 is TGTGCCAGCAGTCGACAGAGCACCGGGGAGCTGTTTTTT. This sequence encodes CASSRQSTGELFF.

The V call is TRBV7-3, the J call TRBJ2-1, with 10 bases identical to TRBD2. The CDR3 spans 18 residues. The V segment lost 0 bases and the J segment 0 bases; nucleotides outside the gene matches: 5. Germline CDR1 reads SGHTA; CDR2 reads FQGTGA. The CDR3 here is CASSLTSGGVSSYNEQFF. The CDR3 DNA reads TGTGCCAGCAGCTTAACCAGCGGGGGGGTTAGCTCCTACAATGAGCAGTTCTTC.

J is TRBJ2-7 and V is TRBV2; D may be TRBD1 (5 bases). Trimming stripped 1 base from V and 1 base from J, with 11 bases between. This CDR3 comprises 15 residues. Germline lookup yields CDR1 SNHLY and CDR2 FYNNEI. CDR3 nucleotide sequence: TGTGCCAGCAGTGAAGGCTTTGGGGCTTCCTACGAGCAGTACTTC. Protein: CASSEGFGASYEQYF. Complete variable domain (other parts from reference TRBV2 and TRBJ2-7): EPEVTQTPSHQVTQMGQEVILRCVPISNHLYFYWYRQILGQKVEFLVSFYNNEISEKSEIFDDQFSVERPDGSNFTLKIRSTKLEDSAMYFCASSEGFGASYEQYFGPGTRLTVT.